This passage covers 6 T cell receptor beta chains from one sample sequenced in a study of blood T cells in healthy people across ages. A J-beta primer mix and a sample-barcoded 5' primer were used in a second PCR of about 7 to 12 cycles. TCRdb analysed the 5' RACE reads with MiXCR anew, one entry per CDR3 protein. The sample holds around 700,000 distinct CDR3 sequences, about 25% seen once. These same data were also listed under a study on T cells of mothers and their children.

Sequenced material: blood. The source is a boy under 18 in good health.

The chain links TRBV7-2 to TRBJ2-3; 10 nucleotides match TRBD1. Germline V gene lookup returns CDR1 SGHTA and CDR2 FQGNSA. The trim removed 5 bases at V and 4 bases at J, leaving 15 bases unmatched. The CDR3 has 18 amino acids. CDR3 coding DNA: TGTGCCAGCAGCGCGACGCCCCCGGGACAGGGGATGTCAGATACGCAGTATTTT. This codes for CASSATPPGQGMSDTQYF. The variable domain in full, with the rest retrieved from reference TRBV7-2 and TRBJ2-3, is GAGVSQSPSNKVTEKGKDVELRCDPISGHTALYWYRQSLGQGLEFLIYFQGNSAPDKSGLPSDRFSAERTGGSVSTLTIQRTQQEDSAVYLCASSATPPGQGMSDTQYFGPGTRLTVL.

There are a few counts of this clonotype. The chain uses TRBV21-1 and TRBJ2-1; TRBD1 is the table's D call, not checked against the DNA. TRBV21-1 is given as a pseudogene. The CDR3 sequence is 15 residues long. The CDR3 DNA is TGTGCCAGCAGCAAAAAGCCGGAACCGGGGGGTGGGCAGTTCTTC. Translation gives CASSKKPEPGGGQFF.

This clonotype was observed a handful of times. V gene TRBV20-1 combines with J gene TRBJ2-1; 8 bases align to TRBD2. There are 13 residues in the CDR3. Germline-derived CDR1 and CDR2 are DFQATT and SNEGSKA (reference sequence). V lost 6 bases, J lost 8 bases, and 9 bases stayed unmatched. The CDR3 spells CSAYSGEMYEQFF. In nucleotides, the CDR3 is TGCAGTGCCTATAGCGGGGAGATGTATGAGCAGTTCTTC.

This chain uses TRBV28 with TRBJ2-1, with D tentatively TRBD1 or TRBD2 (7 bases each). This CDR3 spans 15 amino acids. Trimming took 4 bases from V and 9 from J, leaving 19 bases between them. The germline V gene encodes CDR1 MDHEN and CDR2 SYDVKM. The chain's CDR3 is CASSWGGGEGSEQFF. The CDR3 DNA reads as TGTGCCAGCAGTTGGGGAGGGGGCGAAGGAAGTGAGCAGTTCTTC.

This clonotype was seen a handful of times. The chain recombines TRBV29-1 with TRBJ2-3; D is unclear. Trimming left V 3 bases short and J 2 bases short, with 6 bases between. The CDR3 is 12 amino acids. CDR1 SQVTM and CDR2 ANQGSEA come from the germline V gene. CDR3 in amino acids: CSVDTHTDTQYF. The CDR3 DNA is TGCAGCGTTGACACCCACACAGATACGCAGTATTTT.

This clonotype came up many times. The V and J genes are TRBV10-1 and TRBJ2-5; possibly TRBD2 for D (5 bases). With the DNA end fitting TRBJ2-1 better, the J assignment may be wrong. Germline CDR1 reads WNHNN; CDR2 reads SYGVQD (reference sequence). The CDR3 runs 12 residues. CDR3 loop: CASSSGSGEQFF. The CDR3 DNA reads TGCGCCAGCAGTAGTGGGAGCGGTGAGCAGTTCTTC.